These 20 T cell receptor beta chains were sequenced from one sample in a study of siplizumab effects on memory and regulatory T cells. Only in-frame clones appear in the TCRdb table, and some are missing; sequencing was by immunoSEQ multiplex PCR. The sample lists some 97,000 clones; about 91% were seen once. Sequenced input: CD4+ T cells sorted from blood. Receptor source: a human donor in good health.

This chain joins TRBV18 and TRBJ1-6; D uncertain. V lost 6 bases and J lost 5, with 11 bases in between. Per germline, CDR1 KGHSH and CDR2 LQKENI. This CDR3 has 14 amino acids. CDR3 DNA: TGTGCCAGCTCGCGACGGGATGATAATTCACCCCTCCACTTT. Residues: CASSRRDDNSPLHF.

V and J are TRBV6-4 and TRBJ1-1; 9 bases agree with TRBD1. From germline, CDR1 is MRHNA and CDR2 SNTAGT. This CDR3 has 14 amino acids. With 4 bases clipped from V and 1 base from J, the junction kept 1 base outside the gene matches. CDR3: CASSADRGNTEAFF. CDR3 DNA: TGTGCCAGCAGTGCGGACAGGGGGAACACTGAAGCTTTCTTT.

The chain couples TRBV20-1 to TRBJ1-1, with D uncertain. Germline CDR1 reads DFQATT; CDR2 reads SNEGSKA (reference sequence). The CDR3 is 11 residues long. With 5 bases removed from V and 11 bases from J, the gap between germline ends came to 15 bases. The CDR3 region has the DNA TGCAGTGCTCTAGCCGGCCTTGGGGCTTTCTTT. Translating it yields CSALAGLGAFF.

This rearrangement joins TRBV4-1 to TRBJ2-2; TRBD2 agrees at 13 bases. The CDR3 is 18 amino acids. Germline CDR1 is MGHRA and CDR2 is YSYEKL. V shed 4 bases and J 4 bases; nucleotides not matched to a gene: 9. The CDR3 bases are TGCGCCAGCAGCCCAGCGACTAGCGGGGGGCTCTTCACCGGGGAGCTGTTTTTT. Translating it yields CASSPATSGGLFTGELFF.

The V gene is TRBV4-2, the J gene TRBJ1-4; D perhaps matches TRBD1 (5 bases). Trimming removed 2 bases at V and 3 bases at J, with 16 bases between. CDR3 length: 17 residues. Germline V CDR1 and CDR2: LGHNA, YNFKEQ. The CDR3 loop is CASSQNPLGDANEKLFF. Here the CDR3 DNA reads TGTGCCAGCAGCCAAAACCCCCTCGGGGACGCTAATGAAAAACTGTTTTTT.

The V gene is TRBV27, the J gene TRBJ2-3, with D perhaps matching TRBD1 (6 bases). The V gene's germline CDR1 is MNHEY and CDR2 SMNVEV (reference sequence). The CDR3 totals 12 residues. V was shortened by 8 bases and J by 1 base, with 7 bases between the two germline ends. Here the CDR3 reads CASGQRTDTQYF. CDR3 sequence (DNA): TGTGCCAGCGGACAGCGCACAGATACGCAGTATTTT.

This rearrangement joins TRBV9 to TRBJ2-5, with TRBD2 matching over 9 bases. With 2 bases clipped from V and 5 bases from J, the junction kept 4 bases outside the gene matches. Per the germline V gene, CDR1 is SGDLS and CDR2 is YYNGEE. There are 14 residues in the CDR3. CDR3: CASSVGLAPETQYF. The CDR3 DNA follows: TGTGCCAGCAGCGTGGGACTAGCCCCCGAGACCCAGTACTTC.

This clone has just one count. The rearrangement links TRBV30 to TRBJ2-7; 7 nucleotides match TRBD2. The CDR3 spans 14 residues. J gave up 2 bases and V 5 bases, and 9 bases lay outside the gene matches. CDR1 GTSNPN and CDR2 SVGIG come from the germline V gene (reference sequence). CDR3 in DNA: TGTGCCTGGGGGAGGGAGAGCGGGGCCTACGAGCAGTACTTC. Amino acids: CAWGRESGAYEQYF. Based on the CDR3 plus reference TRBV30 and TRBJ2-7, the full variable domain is SQTIHQWPATLVQPVGSPLSLECTVEGTSNPNLYWYRQAAGRGLQLLFYSVGIGQISSEVPQNLSASRPQDRQFILSSKKLLLSDSGFYLCAWGRESGAYEQYFGPGTRLTVT.

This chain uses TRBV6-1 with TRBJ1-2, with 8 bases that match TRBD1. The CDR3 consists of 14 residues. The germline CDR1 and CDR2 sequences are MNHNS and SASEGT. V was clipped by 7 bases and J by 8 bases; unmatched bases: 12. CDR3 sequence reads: CASTQTGGGRGYTF. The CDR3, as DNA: TGTGCCAGCACTCAAACAGGGGGAGGAAGAGGCTACACCTTC.

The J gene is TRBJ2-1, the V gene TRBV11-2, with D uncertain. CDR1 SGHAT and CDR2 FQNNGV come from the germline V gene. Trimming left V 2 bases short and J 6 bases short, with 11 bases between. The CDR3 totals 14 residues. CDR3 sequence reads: CASSLRQLGNEQFF. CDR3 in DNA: TGTGCCAGCAGCTTAAGGCAGTTGGGCAATGAGCAGTTCTTC.

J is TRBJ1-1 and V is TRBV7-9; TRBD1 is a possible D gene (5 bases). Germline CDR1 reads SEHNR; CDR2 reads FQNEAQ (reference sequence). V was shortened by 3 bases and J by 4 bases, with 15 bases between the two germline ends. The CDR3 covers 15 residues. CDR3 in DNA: TGTGCCAGCAGCTTCAGGGCCGGGACGGGCACTGAAGCTTTCTTT. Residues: CASSFRAGTGTEAFF.

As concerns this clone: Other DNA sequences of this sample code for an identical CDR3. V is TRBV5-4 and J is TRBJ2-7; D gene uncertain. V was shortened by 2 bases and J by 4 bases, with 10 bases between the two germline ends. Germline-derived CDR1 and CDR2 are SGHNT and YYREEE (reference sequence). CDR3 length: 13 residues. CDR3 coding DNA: TGTGCCAGCAGCTTAACCGGGTCTTACGAGCAGTACTTC. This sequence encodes CASSLTGSYEQYF.

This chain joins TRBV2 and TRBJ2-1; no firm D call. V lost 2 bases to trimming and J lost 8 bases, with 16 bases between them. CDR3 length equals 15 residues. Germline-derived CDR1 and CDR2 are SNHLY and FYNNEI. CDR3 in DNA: TGTGCCAGCAGTGAATCTATCCACATCGGCGATGAGCAGTTCTTC. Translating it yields CASSESIHIGDEQFF.

Written as DNA, the CDR3 is TGTGCCAGCAGCCAAGGACAGCGGGGCTTCACAGATACGCAGTATTTT. It specifies CASSQGQRGFTDTQYF. The chain carries TRBV4-2 and TRBJ2-3; 7 bases fit TRBD2. V lost 1 base to trimming and J lost 2 bases; unmatched junction nucleotides: 6. Per germline, CDR1 LGHNA and CDR2 YNFKEQ. The CDR3 spans 16 residues.

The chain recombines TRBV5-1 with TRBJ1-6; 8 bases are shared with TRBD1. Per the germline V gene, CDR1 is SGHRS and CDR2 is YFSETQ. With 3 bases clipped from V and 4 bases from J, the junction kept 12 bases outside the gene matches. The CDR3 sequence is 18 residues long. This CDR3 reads CASSSIGQGGNYNSPLHF. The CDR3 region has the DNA TGCGCCAGCAGCTCAATCGGACAGGGTGGTAATTATAATTCACCCCTCCACTTT.

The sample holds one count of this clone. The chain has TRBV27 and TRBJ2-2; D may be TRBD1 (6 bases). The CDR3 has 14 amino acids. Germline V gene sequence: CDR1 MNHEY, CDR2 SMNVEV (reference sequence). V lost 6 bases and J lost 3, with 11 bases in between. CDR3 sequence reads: CASRWDTYTGELFF. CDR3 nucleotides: TGTGCCAGCAGGTGGGACACCTACACCGGGGAGCTGTTTTTT.

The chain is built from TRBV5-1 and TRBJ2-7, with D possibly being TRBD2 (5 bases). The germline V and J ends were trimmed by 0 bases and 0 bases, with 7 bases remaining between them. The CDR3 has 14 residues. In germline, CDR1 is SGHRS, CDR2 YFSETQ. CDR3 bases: TGCGCCAGCAGCTTGGGGGCGGGCTCCTACGAGCAGTACTTC. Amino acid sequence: CASSLGAGSYEQYF.

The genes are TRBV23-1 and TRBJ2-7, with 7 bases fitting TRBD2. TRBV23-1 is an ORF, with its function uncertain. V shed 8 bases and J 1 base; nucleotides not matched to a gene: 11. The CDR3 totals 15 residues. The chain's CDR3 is CASFDGGDQSYEQYF. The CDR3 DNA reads TGCGCCAGCTTTGATGGGGGGGATCAATCCTACGAGCAGTACTTC.

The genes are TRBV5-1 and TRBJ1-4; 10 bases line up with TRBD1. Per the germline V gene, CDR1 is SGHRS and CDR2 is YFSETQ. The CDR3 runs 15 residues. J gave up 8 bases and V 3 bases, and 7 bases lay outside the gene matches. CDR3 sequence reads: CASSSSGTGDEKLFF. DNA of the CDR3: TGCGCCAGCAGCTCCTCCGGGACAGGGGACGAAAAACTGTTTTTT. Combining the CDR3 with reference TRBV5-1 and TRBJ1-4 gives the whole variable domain KAGVTQTPRYLIKTRGQQVTLSCSPISGHRSVSWYQQTPGQGLQFLFEYFSETQRNKGNFPGRFSGRQFSNSRSEMNVSTLELGDSALYLCASSSSGTGDEKLFFGSGTQLSVL.

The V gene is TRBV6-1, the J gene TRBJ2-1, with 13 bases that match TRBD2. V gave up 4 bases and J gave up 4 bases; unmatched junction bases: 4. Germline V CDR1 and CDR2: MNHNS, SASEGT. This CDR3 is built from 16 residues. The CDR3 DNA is TGTGCCAGCAGTGGGCGACTAGCGGGGGGTTACAATGAGCAGTTCTTC. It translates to CASSGRLAGGYNEQFF.